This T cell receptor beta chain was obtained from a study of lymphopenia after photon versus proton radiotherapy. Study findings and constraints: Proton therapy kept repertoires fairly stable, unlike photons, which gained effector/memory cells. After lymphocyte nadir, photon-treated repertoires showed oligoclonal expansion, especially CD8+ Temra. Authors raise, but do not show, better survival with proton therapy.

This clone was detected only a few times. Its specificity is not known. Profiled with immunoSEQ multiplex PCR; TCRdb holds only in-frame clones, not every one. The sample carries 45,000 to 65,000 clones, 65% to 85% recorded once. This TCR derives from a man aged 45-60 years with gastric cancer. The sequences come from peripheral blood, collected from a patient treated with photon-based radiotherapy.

The CDR3 DNA sequence: TGTGCCAGCAGCTTAGGTTATGTGGGGGCGAGGAACACTGAAGCTTTCTTT. This gives the protein CASSLGYVGARNTEAFF. The chain links TRBV7-8 to TRBJ1-1; D might be TRBD1 (6 bases). The CDR3 loop spans 17 amino acids. V gave up 1 base and J gave up 1 base, with 16 bases separating them. The V gene's germline CDR1 is SGHVS and CDR2 FQNEAQ.